These 5 T cell receptor beta chains share one sample of origin, sequenced in a study of graft-versus-host responses after intestinal transplantation. Libraries were prepared by immunoSEQ multiplex PCR; TCRdb keeps only in-frame clonotypes and omits some of them. Of roughly 62,000 clones in the sample, 90% to 95% were seen once. The material sequenced was PBMCs, taken approximately four months after intestinal transplantation. These receptors came from a human patient who received an intestinal transplant, so some T cells may come from the graft donor.

This rearrangement joins TRBV5-6 to TRBJ2-7; D is undetermined. The CDR3 length is 15 residues. Trimming cost V 1 base and J 0 bases, with 11 bases left between them. CDR1 and CDR2 from the germline V gene are SGHDT and YYEEEE. The CDR3 loop reads CASSLRFRSSYEQYF. CDR3 DNA: TGTGCCAGCAGCTTGCGGTTCAGGAGCTCCTACGAGCAGTACTTC.

The rearrangement links TRBV9 to TRBJ1-2, with 8 positions matching TRBD1. CDR1 and CDR2 (germline): SGDLS, YYNGEE. With 3 bases clipped from V and 0 bases from J, the junction kept 1 base outside the gene matches. The length of the CDR3 is 14 residues. The CDR3 coding sequence is TGTGCCAGCAGCGCGACAGGGGCTAACTATGGCTACACCTTC. It yields the protein CASSATGANYGYTF.

CDR3: CASTFLGGYTF. DNA for the CDR3: TGTGCCAGCACGTTTTTGGGTGGCTACACCTTC. The chain uses TRBV14 and TRBJ1-2, with unresolved D. The CDR3 runs 11 residues. Germline CDR1 and CDR2: SGHDN and FVKESK. The V end lost 7 bases, the J end lost 7 bases, and 10 bases lay between the germline ends.

This chain connects TRBV6-5 to TRBJ2-6; possible D gene TRBD2, 5 bases. This CDR3 has 15 amino acids. The V and J ends lost 4 bases and 0 bases respectively, with 7 bases between them. Germline CDR1 reads MNHEY; CDR2 reads SVGAGI. DNA for the CDR3: TGTGCCAGCAGTTGGGGAGACTCTGGGGCCAACGTCCTGACTTTC. Its translation: CASSWGDSGANVLTF.

This clone was picked up one time. This sequence joins TRBV10-3 and TRBJ2-5; tentatively, D is TRBD2 (6 bases). Trimming shortened V by 2 bases and J by 10 bases, and 14 bases separated the two germline ends. CDR3 size: 13 residues. Germline V gene sequence: CDR1 ENHRY, CDR2 SYGVKD. In DNA form, the CDR3 reads TGTGCCATCAGTGAGGATCTAGGGAGGATCCAGTACTTC. Encoded protein: CAISEDLGRIQYF.